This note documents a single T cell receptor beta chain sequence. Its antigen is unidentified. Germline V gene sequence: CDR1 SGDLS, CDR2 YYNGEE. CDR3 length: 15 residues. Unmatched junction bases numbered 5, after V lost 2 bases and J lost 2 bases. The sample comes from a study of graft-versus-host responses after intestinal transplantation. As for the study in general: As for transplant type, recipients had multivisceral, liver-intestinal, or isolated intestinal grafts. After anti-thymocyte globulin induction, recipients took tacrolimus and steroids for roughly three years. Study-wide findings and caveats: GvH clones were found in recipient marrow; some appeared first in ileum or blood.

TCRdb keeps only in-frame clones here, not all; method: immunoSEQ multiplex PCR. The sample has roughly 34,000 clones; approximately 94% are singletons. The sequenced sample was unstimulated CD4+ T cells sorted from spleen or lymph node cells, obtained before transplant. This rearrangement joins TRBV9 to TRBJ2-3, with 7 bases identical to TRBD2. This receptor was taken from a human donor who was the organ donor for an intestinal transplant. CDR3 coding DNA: TGTGCCAGCAGCGTTATAGCGGGCTCCACAGATACGCAGTATTTT. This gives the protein CASSVIAGSTDTQYF.